These 6 T cell receptor beta chains share one sample of origin, sequenced in a study of T-cell memory formation after mild COVID-19. Via MiXCR, TCRdb re-called the 5' RACE reads, giving one row per CDR3 protein. The sample consists of 550,000 to 700,000 distinct CDR3 sequences, around a sixth of them appearing once. The sample comprised PBMCs or a T cell subset sorted from them (not recorded which). The receptors were gathered from an adult woman who had mild COVID-19 (a few samples of this study predate the infection). Cell type and time point are not known.

In its sample, this clonotype was seen a few times. The chain employs TRBV20-1 and TRBJ1-5; D is perhaps TRBD1 (6 bases). This CDR3 contains 16 residues. Germline loops: CDR1 DFQATT, CDR2 SNEGSKA (reference sequence). Trimming pared 0 bases from V and 0 bases from J, leaving 12 bases between. The CDR3 DNA sequence: TGCAGTGCTAGAGAGGACAGTTTTTATAGCAATCAGCCCCAGCATTTT. Translation gives CSAREDSFYSNQPQHF.

This chain links TRBV27 with TRBJ2-7; TRBD1 or TRBD2 may be the D gene (5 bases each). Germline loops: CDR1 MNHEY, CDR2 SMNVEV (reference sequence). This CDR3 contains 14 residues. Trimming left V 4 bases short and J 8 bases short, with 18 bases between. The CDR3 DNA sequence: TGTGCCAGCAGTTCCGGGACCGATCCATATAAGCAGTACTTC. As protein: CASSSGTDPYKQYF.

The gene calls are TRBV12-3 or TRBV12-4 and TRBJ1-2; D gene unclear. The CDR3 has 13 amino acids. Trimming pared 3 bases from V and 6 bases from J, leaving 11 bases between. The CDR3 here is CASSFISGNGYTF. CDR3 DNA: TGTGCCAGCAGTTTCATTTCTGGGAATGGCTACACCTTC.

This clonotype was observed at least ten times. This rearrangement joins TRBV3-1 to TRBJ1-1; D is ambiguous. CDR1 LGHDT and CDR2 YNNKEL come from the germline V gene (reference sequence). This CDR3 has 12 residues. Trimming cost V 4 bases and J 8 bases, with 11 bases left between them. The CDR3 here is CASSLRGGEAFF. CDR3 nucleotides: TGTGCCAGCAGCCTAAGAGGAGGGGAAGCTTTCTTT. Combining the CDR3 with reference TRBV3-1 and TRBJ1-1 gives the whole variable domain DTAVSQTPKYLVTQMGNDKSIKCEQNLGHDTMYWYKQDSKKFLKIMFSYNNKELIINETVPNRFSPKSPDKAHLNLHINSLELGDSAVYFCASSLRGGEAFFGQGTRLTVV.

To note about this clonotype: The junction does not match germline at one end; this may be a read error. This rearrangement joins TRBV24-1 to TRBJ2-1; TRBD1 matches 9 bases. Germline CDR1 reads KGHDR; CDR2 reads SFDVKD. This CDR3 has 15 amino acids. CDR3 nucleotides: TGTGCCACCAGTGATCCAGGGACAGGGAACAATGAGCAGTTCTTT. Residues: CATSDPGTGNNEQFF.

The chain recombines TRBV6-5 with TRBJ2-2; TRBD2 matches at 13 bases. Germline assignment: CDR1 MNHEY and CDR2 SVGAGI. The CDR3 extends over 20 amino acids. The J segment lost 4 bases and the V segment lost 4 bases, leaving 15 bases of the junction unmatched. As DNA, the CDR3 is TGTGCCAGCAGTTCTAACTCCGGGACTAGCGGGAAGGGGGGCACCGGGGAGCTGTTTTTT. It encodes CASSSNSGTSGKGGTGELFF.